The TCR beta chain described here comes from a study of beta chain features in type 1 diabetes. The CDR3 length is 11 residues. From germline, CDR1 is SGHAT and CDR2 FQNNGV. V lost 4 bases, J lost 4 bases, and 5 bases lay in between. Reverse transcribing all isolated RNA meant expressed TCRB transcripts were sequenced. Sequenced by immunoSEQ multiplex PCR; TCRdb stores in-frame clones only, minus some. The table has hundreds of thousands of clones, about a sixth seen once. Sequencing was carried out using naive CD4+ T cells from blood. This sequence originates from a young woman in good health. V is TRBV11-2 and J is TRBJ2-7; D is unclear. The CDR3 region is CASSSPYEQYF. The CDR3 region has the DNA TGTGCCAGCAGCTCGCCTTACGAGCAGTACTTC.